The sequence of this TCR beta chain was determined in a study of vaccination and CD4 T cells after COVID-19. With respect to this clonotype: Its antigen is unknown.

The Oncomine TCR Beta short-read assay was applied to DNA of cultured CD4+ T cells. Each CDR3 protein gets one entry after TCRdb re-called the PCR reads with MiXCR. The table includes around 13,000 distinct CDR3 sequences, roughly 74% detected once. Per the germline V gene, CDR1 is WNHNN and CDR2 is SYGVQD (reference sequence). The CDR3 is 13 residues long. Deletions cut 8 bases from V and 6 bases from J, with 17 bases between. Treatment noted: roughly 11-day PBMC culture with coronavirus spike peptide pools or control peptides (ViraFEST assay). The TCR originated in a human donor who received a COVID-19 vaccine. This specimen was CD4+ T cells from blood, cultured in vitro, taken after SARS-CoV-2 vaccination. V and J are TRBV10-1 and TRBJ2-7, with a tentative D call TRBD1 (5 bases). The chain's CDR3 is CASGPVREGEQYF. CDR3 DNA: TGCGCCAGCGGCCCGGTCAGGGAAGGCGAGCAGTACTTC.